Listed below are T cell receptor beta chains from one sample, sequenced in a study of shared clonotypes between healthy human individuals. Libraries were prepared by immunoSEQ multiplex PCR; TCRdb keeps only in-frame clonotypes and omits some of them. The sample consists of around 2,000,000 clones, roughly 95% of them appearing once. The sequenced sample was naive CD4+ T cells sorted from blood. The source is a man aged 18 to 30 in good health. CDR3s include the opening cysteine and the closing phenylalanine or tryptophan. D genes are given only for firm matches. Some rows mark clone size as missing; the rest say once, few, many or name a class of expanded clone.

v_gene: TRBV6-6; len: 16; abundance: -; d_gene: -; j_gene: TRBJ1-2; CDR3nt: TGTGCCAGCAGTTACTCGGGAGGCGATCCTAACTATGGCTACACCTTC; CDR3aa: CASSYSGGDPNYGYTF
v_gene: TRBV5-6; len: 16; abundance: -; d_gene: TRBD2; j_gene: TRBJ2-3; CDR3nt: TGTGCCAGCAGCTCCGGACTAGCGGGAGCCCCAGATACGCAGTATTTT; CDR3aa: CASSSGLAGAPDTQYF
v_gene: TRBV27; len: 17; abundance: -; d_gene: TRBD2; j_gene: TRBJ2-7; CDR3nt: TGTGCCAGCAGTCCCCCGGGACTAGCGGGGGGCCTCCTAGGGGTGTACTTC; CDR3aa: CASSPPGLAGGLLGVYF
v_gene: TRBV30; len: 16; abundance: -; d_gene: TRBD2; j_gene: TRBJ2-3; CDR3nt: TGTGCCTGGAGTGATTGGACTAGAGATAGCACAGATACGCAGTATTTT; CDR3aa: CAWSDWTRDSTDTQYF
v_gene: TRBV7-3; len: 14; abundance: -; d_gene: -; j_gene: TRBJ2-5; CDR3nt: TGTGCCAGCAGCTCCACAGGGGCGGGGGAGACCCAGTACTTC; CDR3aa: CASSSTGAGETQYF
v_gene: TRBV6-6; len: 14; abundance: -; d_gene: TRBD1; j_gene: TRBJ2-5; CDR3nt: TGTGCCAGCAGTCGGGACAGGGGAGGGGAGACCCAGTACTTC; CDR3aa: CASSRDRGGETQYF
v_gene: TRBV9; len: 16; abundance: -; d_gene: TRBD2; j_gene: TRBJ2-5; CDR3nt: TGTGCCAGCAGCGCTCGACTAGCGGGGGGACAAGAGACCCAGTACTTC; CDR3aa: CASSARLAGGQETQYF
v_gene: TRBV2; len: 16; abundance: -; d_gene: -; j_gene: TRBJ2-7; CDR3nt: TGTGCCAGCAGTGAAGTGAGACCGGGCCCGACCTACGAGCAGTACTTC; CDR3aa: CASSEVRPGPTYEQYF
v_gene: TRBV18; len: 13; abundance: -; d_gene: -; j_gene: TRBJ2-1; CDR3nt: TGTGCCAGCTCACCACTACGGCCCAATGAGCAGTTCTTC; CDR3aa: CASSPLRPNEQFF
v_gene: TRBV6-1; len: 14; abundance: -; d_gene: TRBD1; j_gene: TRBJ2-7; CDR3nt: TGTGCCAGCCGTGTGAGGACAGGGACATACGAGCAGTACTTC; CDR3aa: CASRVRTGTYEQYF
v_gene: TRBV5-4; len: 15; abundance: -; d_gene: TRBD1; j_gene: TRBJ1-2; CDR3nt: TGTGCCAGCAGCCCACGGACAGGGGGCGAGCGTGGCTACACCTTC; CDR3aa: CASSPRTGGERGYTF
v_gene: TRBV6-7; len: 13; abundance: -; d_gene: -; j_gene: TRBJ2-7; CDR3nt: TGTGCCAGCAGGATTAGCGTCTCCTACGAGCAGTACTTC; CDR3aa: CASRISVSYEQYF
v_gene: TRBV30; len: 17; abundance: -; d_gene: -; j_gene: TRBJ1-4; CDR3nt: TGTGCCTGGAGTGTACTCGGCAAGAGTGCAACTAATGAAAAACTGTTTTTT; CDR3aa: CAWSVLGKSATNEKLFF
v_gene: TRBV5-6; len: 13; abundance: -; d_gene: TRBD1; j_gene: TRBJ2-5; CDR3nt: TGTGCCAGCAGCTCCCAGGGGGCCGGGACCCAGTACTTC; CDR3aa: CASSSQGAGTQYF
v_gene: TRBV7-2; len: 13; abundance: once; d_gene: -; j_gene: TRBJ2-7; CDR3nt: TGTGCCAGCAGCTTAGGCGCAGGGGACGAGCAGTACTTC; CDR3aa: CASSLGAGDEQYF
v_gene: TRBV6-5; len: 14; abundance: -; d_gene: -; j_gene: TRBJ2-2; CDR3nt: TGTGCCAGCAGTTACGGTGGGGGAACCGGGGAGCTGTTTTTT; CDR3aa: CASSYGGGTGELFF
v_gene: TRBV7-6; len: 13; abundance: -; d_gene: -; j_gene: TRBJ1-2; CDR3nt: TGTGCCAGCAGCTTAGACGGGAAATATGGCTACACCTTC; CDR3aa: CASSLDGKYGYTF
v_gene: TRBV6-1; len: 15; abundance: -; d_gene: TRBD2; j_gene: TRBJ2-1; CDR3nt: TGTGCCAGCAGTGAACGGCTAGCGGGAGTGGGTGAGCAGTTCTTC; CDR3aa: CASSERLAGVGEQFF
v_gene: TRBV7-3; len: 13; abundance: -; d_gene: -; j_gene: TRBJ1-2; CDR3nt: TGTGCCAGCAGCTCTACAGCAAACTATGGCTACACCTTC; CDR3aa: CASSSTANYGYTF
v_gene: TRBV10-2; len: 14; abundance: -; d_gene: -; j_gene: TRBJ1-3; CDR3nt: TGCGCCAGCAGCTTACAGGGCTGGGGAAACACCATATATTTT; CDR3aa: CASSLQGWGNTIYF
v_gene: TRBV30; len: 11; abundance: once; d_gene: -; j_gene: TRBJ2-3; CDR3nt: TGTGCCTTAATCGACTGGGATACGCAGTATTTT; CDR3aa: CALIDWDTQYF
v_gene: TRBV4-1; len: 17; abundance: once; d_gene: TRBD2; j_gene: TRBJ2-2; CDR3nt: TGCGCCAGCAGCCAAGTTGTAGCGGGAGTGAACACCGGGGAGCTGTTTTTT; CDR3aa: CASSQVVAGVNTGELFF
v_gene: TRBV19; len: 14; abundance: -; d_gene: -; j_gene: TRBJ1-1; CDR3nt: TGTGCCAGTAGATCCGCAGGGATGAACACTGAAGCTTTCTTT; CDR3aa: CASRSAGMNTEAFF
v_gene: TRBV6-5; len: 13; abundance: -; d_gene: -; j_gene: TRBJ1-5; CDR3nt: TGTGCCAGCAGTGGGCAGGACAATCAGCCCCAGCATTTT; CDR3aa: CASSGQDNQPQHF
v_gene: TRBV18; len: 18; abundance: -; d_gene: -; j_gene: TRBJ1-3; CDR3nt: TGTGCCAGCTCACCACCCGGTCGCGTCCTGAGCTCTGGAAACACCATATATTTT; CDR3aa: CASSPPGRVLSSGNTIYF
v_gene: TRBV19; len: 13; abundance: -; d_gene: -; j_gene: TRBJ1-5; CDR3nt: TGTGCCAGTAGTATGCGCGAGAATCAGCCCCAGCATTTT; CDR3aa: CASSMRENQPQHF
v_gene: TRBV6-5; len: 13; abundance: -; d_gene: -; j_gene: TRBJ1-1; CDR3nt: TGTGCCAGCAGTTACTCCCAGGGGTCTGAAGCTTTCTTT; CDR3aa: CASSYSQGSEAFF
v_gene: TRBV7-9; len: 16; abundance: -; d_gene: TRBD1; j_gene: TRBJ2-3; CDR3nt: TGTGCCAGCAGTAAACCACGGGACAGGGGTATAGATACGCAGTATTTT; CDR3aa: CASSKPRDRGIDTQYF
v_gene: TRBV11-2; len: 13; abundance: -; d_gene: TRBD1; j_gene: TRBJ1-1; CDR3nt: TGTGCCAGCAGCTTACAGGGGGGAACTGAAGCTTTCTTT; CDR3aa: CASSLQGGTEAFF
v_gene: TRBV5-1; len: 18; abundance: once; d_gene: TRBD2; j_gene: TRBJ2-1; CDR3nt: TGCGCCAGCAGCGATCTCCCGGCCGGGACTAGCGGGATGGATGAGCAGTTCTTC; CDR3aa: CASSDLPAGTSGMDEQFF
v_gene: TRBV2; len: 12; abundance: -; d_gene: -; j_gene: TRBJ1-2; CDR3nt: TGTGCCAGCAGCCCCGACGTCTATGGCTACACCTTC; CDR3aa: CASSPDVYGYTF
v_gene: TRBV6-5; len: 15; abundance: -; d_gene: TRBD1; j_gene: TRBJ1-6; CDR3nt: TGTGCCAGCAGCCGGACAGGGGGCTCAAGTTCACCCCTCCACTTT; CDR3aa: CASSRTGGSSSPLHF
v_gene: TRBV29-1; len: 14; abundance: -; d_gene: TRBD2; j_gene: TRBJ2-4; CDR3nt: TGCAGCGCCGGGACTAGCGGAGCCAAAAACATTCAGTACTTC; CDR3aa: CSAGTSGAKNIQYF
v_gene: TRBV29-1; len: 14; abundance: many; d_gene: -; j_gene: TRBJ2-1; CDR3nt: TGCAGCGCATCGGACAGATTAGGCGGCAATGAGCAGTTCTTC; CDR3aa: CSASDRLGGNEQFF
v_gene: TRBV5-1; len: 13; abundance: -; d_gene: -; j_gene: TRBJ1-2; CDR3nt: TGCGCCAGCAGCGAGGGGACTGTCTATGGCTACACCTTC; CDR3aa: CASSEGTVYGYTF
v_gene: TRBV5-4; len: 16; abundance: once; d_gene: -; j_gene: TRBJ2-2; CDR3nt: TGTGCCAGCAGCTTGACATTCTCGGCTAGCACCGGGGAGCTGTTTTTT; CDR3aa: CASSLTFSASTGELFF
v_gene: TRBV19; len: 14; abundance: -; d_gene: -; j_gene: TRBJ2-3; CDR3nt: TGTGCCACTCGCAGGGCGGCATACACAGATACGCAGTATTTT; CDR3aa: CATRRAAYTDTQYF
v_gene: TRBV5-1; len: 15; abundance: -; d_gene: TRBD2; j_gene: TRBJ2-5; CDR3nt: TGCGCCAGCAGCTCGACCGGACTAGCTGAAGAGACCCAGTACTTC; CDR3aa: CASSSTGLAEETQYF
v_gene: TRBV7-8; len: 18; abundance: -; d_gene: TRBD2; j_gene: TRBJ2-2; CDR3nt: TGTGCCAGCAGCAAGGGACTAGCGGGAGGAATTAACACCGGGGAGCTGTTTTTT; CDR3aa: CASSKGLAGGINTGELFF
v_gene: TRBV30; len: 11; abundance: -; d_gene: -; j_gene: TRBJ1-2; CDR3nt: TGTGCCTGGACCCAGGCCAATGGCTACACCTTC; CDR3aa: CAWTQANGYTF
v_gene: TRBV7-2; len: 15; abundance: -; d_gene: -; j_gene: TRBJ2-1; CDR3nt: TGTGCCAGCAGCCTAGGCCAGGGGAGATACAATGAGCAGTTCTTC; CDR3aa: CASSLGQGRYNEQFF
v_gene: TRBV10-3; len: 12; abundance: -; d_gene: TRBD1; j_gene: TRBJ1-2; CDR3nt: TGTGCCATCAGTGGGCAGGGGGGAGGCTACACCTTC; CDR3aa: CAISGQGGGYTF
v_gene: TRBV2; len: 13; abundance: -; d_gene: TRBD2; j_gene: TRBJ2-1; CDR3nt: TGTGCCAGCAGGGGGCTAGCGGGAGGGGAGCAGTTCTTC; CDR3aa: CASRGLAGGEQFF
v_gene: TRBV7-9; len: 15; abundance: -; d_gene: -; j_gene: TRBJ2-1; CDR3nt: TGTGCCAGCAGCTTAGGCCAACTAGCCCTAGGAGAGCAGTTCTTC; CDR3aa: CASSLGQLALGEQFF
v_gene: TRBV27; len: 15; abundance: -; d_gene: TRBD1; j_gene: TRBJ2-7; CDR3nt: TGTGCCAGCAGTTCCTCCGGGACAGGGGGCTACGAGCAGTACTTC; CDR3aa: CASSSSGTGGYEQYF
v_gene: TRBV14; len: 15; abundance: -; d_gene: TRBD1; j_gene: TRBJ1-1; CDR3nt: TGTGCCAGCAGCCTCCATACAGGGACAGTGGGAGAAGCTTTCTTT; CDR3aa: CASSLHTGTVGEAFF
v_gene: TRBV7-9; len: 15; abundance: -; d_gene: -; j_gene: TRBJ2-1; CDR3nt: TGTGCCAGCAGCTTATTGACTATGGCCACAAATGAGCAGTTCTTC; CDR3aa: CASSLLTMATNEQFF
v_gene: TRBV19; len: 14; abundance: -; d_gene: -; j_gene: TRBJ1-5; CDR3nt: TGTGCCAGTAGTATAGAGAATTCGGGTCAGCCCCAGCATTTT; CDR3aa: CASSIENSGQPQHF
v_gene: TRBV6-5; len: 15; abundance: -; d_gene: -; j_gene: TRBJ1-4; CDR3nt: TGTGCCAGCAGTTACTCGTGGGGATCTAATGAAAAACTGTTTTTT; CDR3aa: CASSYSWGSNEKLFF
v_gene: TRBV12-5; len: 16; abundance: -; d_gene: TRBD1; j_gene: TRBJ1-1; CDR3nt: TGTGCTCGACCCCCCGGGACAGGGGTGTGGGGCACTGAAGCTTTCTTT; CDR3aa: CARPPGTGVWGTEAFF
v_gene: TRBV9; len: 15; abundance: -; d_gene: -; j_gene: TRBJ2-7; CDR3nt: TGTGCCAGCAGCGTAGAAGGGACCGGGGTCTACGAGCAGTACTTC; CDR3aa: CASSVEGTGVYEQYF
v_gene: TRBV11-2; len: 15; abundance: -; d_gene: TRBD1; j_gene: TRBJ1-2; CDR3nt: TGTGCCAGCAGCCTGGGACAGGGCATAAACTATGGCTACACCTTC; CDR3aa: CASSLGQGINYGYTF
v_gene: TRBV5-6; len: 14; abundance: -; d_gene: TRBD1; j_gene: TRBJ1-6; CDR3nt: TGTGCCAGCAGCTCCCGGGACAGCAATTCACCCCTCCACTTT; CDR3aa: CASSSRDSNSPLHF